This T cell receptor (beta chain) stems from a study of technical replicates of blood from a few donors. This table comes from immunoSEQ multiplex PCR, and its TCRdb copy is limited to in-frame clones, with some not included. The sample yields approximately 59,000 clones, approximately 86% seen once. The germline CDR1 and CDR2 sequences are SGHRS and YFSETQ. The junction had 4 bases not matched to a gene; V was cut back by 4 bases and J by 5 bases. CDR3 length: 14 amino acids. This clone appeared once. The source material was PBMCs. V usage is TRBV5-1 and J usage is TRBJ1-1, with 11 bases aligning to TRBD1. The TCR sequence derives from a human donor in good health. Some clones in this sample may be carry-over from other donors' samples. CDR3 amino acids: CASSRTGGGTEAFF. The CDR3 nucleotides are TGCGCCAGCAGCCGGACAGGGGGCGGAACTGAAGCTTTCTTT.